The 20 T cell receptor beta chains listed next were all sequenced from one sample in a study of CD8 T cells in Susac syndrome. RNA, at roughly 0.5 to 1 ug, was reverse transcribed with random hexamers. Via MiXCR, TCRdb re-called the immunoSEQ multiplex PCR reads, giving one row per CDR3 protein. The data hold fewer than 350,000 distinct CDR3 sequences, with about 90% observed a single time. Sequencing was carried out using CD4+ T cells from PBMCs. These receptors all stem from a human donor with multiple sclerosis.

The chain couples TRBV29-1 to TRBJ2-7; TRBD1 agrees at 11 bases. Trimming removed 6 bases from V and 6 bases from J; junction bases left unmatched: 10. There are 14 residues in the CDR3. The V gene's germline CDR1 is SQVTM and CDR2 ANQGSEA. DNA of the CDR3: TGCAGCGTGGAGGGGACAGGGGGGACCGGCGAGCAGTACTTC. The encoded protein is CSVEGTGGTGEQYF.

This clonotype was recorded once. One end of the junction varies from germline; a read error may be responsible. V gene TRBV12-3 or TRBV12-4 combines with J gene TRBJ2-7, with no clear D. The CDR3 has 13 residues. The CDR3: CVSSLDHRDEQYF. The CDR3 region has the DNA TGTGTCAGCAGTTTAGACCATCGGGACGAGCAGTACTTC.

This clonotype has just a few counts. This chain links TRBV30 with TRBJ2-5; no firm D call. The CDR3 contains 12 residues. V was pared by 1 base and J by 5 bases, with 8 bases between. The germline gives CDR1 GTSNPN, CDR2 SVGIG (reference sequence). The CDR3 loop is CAWSARVETQYF. DNA for the CDR3: TGTGCCTGGAGTGCCCGGGTTGAGACCCAGTACTTC.

V is TRBV10-2 and J is TRBJ1-5, with unresolved D. Trimming left V 3 bases short and J 5 bases short, with 11 bases between. CDR1 and CDR2 (germline): WSHSY, SAAADI. The CDR3 contains 14 residues. Here the CDR3 DNA reads TGCGCCAGCAGTGATAGAAGGAGAGATCAGCCCCAGCATTTT. Protein product: CASSDRRRDQPQHF.

V gene TRBV18 combines with J gene TRBJ1-2; tentative D call: TRBD1 (6 bases). The ends were cut back, 2 bases at V and 8 bases at J, with 21 bases in the middle. The CDR3 consists of 16 residues. The V gene's germline CDR1 is KGHSH and CDR2 LQKENI. CDR3 sequence reads: CASSPRDGTRAGGYTF. CDR3 sequence (DNA): TGTGCCAGCTCACCAAGGGACGGGACACGCGCAGGGGGCTACACCTTC. The variable domain in full, with the rest retrieved from reference TRBV18 and TRBJ1-2, is NAGVMQNPRHLVRRRGQEARLRCSPMKGHSHVYWYRQLPEEGLKFMVYLQKENIIDESGMPKERFSAEFPKEGPSILRIQQVVRGDSAAYFCASSPRDGTRAGGYTFGSGTRLTVV.

The rearrangement joins TRBV6-2 or TRBV6-3 to TRBJ2-5, with 8 bases matching TRBD2. This CDR3 is 17 amino acids long. Germline V gene data show CDR1 as MNHEY and CDR2 as SVGEGT. After removal of 2 bases from V and 2 bases from J, the junction contained 10 bases not matched to a gene. The CDR3 loop is CASSYRRTSRIQETQYF. DNA for the CDR3: TGTGCCAGCAGTTACCGACGGACTAGCAGGATTCAAGAGACCCAGTACTTC.

The chain employs TRBV30 and TRBJ2-2, with D unclear. The CDR3 is made up of 12 amino acids. V was pared by 3 bases and J by 4 bases, with 6 bases between. Germline-derived CDR1 and CDR2 are GTSNPN and SVGIG (reference sequence). CDR3 in DNA: TGTGCCTGGAGGGGAATCACCGGGGAGCTGTTTTTT. The encoded protein is CAWRGITGELFF.

The V call is TRBV10-3, the J call TRBJ2-7; 10 bases line up with TRBD1. Trimming at V came to 2 bases and at J to 3 bases, leaving 10 bases not matched to a gene. The CDR3 has 17 residues. Germline CDR1 ENHRY, CDR2 SYGVKD. The DNA for the CDR3 is TGTGCCATCAGTGAGCCCCGCGGGACAGGGGAGGTCTACGAGCAGTACTTC. It encodes CAISEPRGTGEVYEQYF.

J is TRBJ2-5 and V is TRBV20-1, with D perhaps TRBD1 (6 bases). Between the trimmed V and J ends, which lost 5 bases and 5 bases, there was a span of 21 bases. CDR1 is DFQATT and CDR2 is SNEGSKA in the germline V gene (reference sequence). CDR3 length: 15 amino acids. CDR3 region: CSAEPGTSAVETQYF. CDR3 DNA: TGCAGTGCTGAGCCCGGGACATCCGCCGTGGAGACCCAGTACTTC.

The CDR3: CASSFSAGTGGTDTQYF. The CDR3, as DNA: TGTGCCAGCAGCTTCTCTGCCGGGACAGGGGGCACAGATACGCAGTATTTT. V and J are TRBV7-2 and TRBJ2-3; 10 positions agree with TRBD1. The V gene's germline CDR1 is SGHTA and CDR2 FQGNSA. Trimming removed 3 bases from V and 1 base from J; junction bases left unmatched: 7. This CDR3 region has 17 residues.

The chain combines TRBV19 with TRBJ1-1; 8 nucleotides match TRBD1. The germline CDR1 and CDR2 sequences are LNHDA and SQIVND (reference sequence). The CDR3 sequence is 18 residues long. After removal of 1 base from V and 2 bases from J, the junction contained 12 bases not matched to a gene. This chain's CDR3 is CASSIGFAGTGYNTEAFF. In nucleotides, the CDR3 is TGTGCCAGTAGTATAGGCTTCGCCGGGACAGGCTACAACACTGAAGCTTTCTTT.

The V gene is TRBV2, the J gene TRBJ2-2; no firm D call. Trimming cost V 5 bases and J 6 bases, with 16 bases left between them. The CDR3 spans 15 residues. Germline CDR1 reads SNHLY; CDR2 reads FYNNEI. DNA for the CDR3: TGTGCCAGCAGTTTAACGGGCCTCGGGCCCGGGGAGCTGTTTTTT. Translated: CASSLTGLGPGELFF.

This chain uses TRBV13 with TRBJ2-1; 13 bases map to TRBD2. The CDR3 is 16 amino acids. From germline, CDR1 is PRHDT and CDR2 FYEKMQ (reference sequence). Unmatched junction bases numbered 5, after V lost 1 base and J lost 8 bases. The CDR3 is CASSLVGGLAGDEQFF. CDR3 DNA sequence: TGTGCCAGCAGCTTAGTTGGTGGACTAGCGGGAGATGAGCAGTTCTTC.

The gene calls are TRBV7-6 and TRBJ1-1, with D unresolved. Germline loops: CDR1 SGHVS, CDR2 FNYEAQ. This CDR3 spans 15 amino acids. V was trimmed by 6 bases and J by 0 bases, leaving 14 bases between them. CDR3 nucleotide sequence: TGTGCCAGCAGGAAGGCCCCACATCTGAACACTGAAGCTTTCTTT. It translates to CASRKAPHLNTEAFF.

The chain employs TRBV10-3 and TRBJ2-5, with 10 bases that match TRBD2. The CDR3 spans 14 residues. With V trimmed by 10 bases and J by 1 base, 6 bases remained unmatched. Germline lookup yields CDR1 ENHRY and CDR2 SYGVKD. CDR3: CATSGGALQETQYF. In nucleotides, the CDR3 is TGTGCCACGAGCGGGGGGGCCCTCCAAGAGACCCAGTACTTC.

The gene calls are TRBV6-2 or TRBV6-3 and TRBJ2-7; 7 positions match TRBD2. Germline trimming cut 4 bases from V and 6 bases from J; bases unmatched to any gene: 9. This CDR3 region has 14 residues. Germline CDR1 reads MNHEY; CDR2 reads SVGEGT. CDR3 loop: CASSSWGGLGEQYF. The CDR3 region has the DNA TGTGCCAGCAGTTCGTGGGGCGGACTAGGCGAGCAGTACTTC.

This clonotype has a single count. V is TRBV29-1 and J is TRBJ2-1; D gene ambiguous. The CDR3 contains 13 residues. Germline V gene lookup returns CDR1 SQVTM and CDR2 ANQGSEA. Trimming took off 4 bases at V and 6 bases at J, with 13 bases between the two ends. The CDR3 region has the DNA TGCAGCGTTGTTTCCCAAGAAGGCAATGAGCAGTTCTTC. Its translation is CSVVSQEGNEQFF.

CDR3 nucleotide sequence: TGTGCCAGCAGCTTGACAGGGTTTTCGGAGTCCTTAGGGCACACTGAAGCTTTCTTT. Translating gives CASSLTGFSESLGHTEAFF. J is TRBJ1-1 and V is TRBV7-8; 7 bases align to TRBD1. After removal of 3 bases from V and 3 bases from J, the junction contained 19 bases not matched to a gene. This CDR3 has 19 amino acids. Germline V lookup: CDR1 SGHVS, CDR2 FQNEAQ.

This chain uses TRBV5-1 with TRBJ1-6; 7 bases align to TRBD1. V gave up 4 bases and J gave up 7 bases; unmatched junction bases: 2. The CDR3 contains 13 residues. Germline V gene sequence: CDR1 SGHRS, CDR2 YFSETQ. The CDR3 loop is CASSGQENSPLHF. For the CDR3, the DNA is TGCGCCAGCAGCGGACAGGAAAATTCACCCCTCCACTTT.

The chain carries TRBV20-1 and TRBJ2-2; D is perhaps TRBD1 or TRBD2 (5 bases each). The CDR3 runs to 16 residues. The germline V and J ends were trimmed by 3 bases and 5 bases, with 19 bases remaining between them. Germline V gene sequence: CDR1 DFQATT, CDR2 SNEGSKA (reference sequence). The CDR3 DNA is TGCAGTGCTAGGGGGGACCCGGACGCGCGGACCGGGGAGCTGTTTTTT. This sequence encodes CSARGDPDARTGELFF.